This T cell receptor (beta chain) was identified during a study of low-dose radiotherapy and immunotherapy resistance in tumors (dated by TCRdb to the early 2020s). As for the study more broadly: Cohort 1 received 0.5 Gy per fraction every 2 weeks, with a prescribed total PTV dose of 6.5 Gy. In Cohort 2, 1 Gy per fraction was delivered every two weeks, for a total of 13 Gy over 26 weeks. Patients were given nivolumab as a 240 mg flat dose every two weeks and ipilimumab at 1 mg/kg every six weeks, with both drugs delivered intravenously. Every two weeks, patients got intravenous cyclophosphamide at 200 mg/m2, given one day ahead of each radiation and immunotherapy administration. Patients took aspirin 300 mg orally once daily for four cycles, starting on cycle 1 day 1. Trial participants were not randomized into treatment groups. Eight patients were included in the translational analysis, namely three from the first dose cohort plus the first five from the second dose cohort.

The germline ends are 11 bases apart after V is trimmed by 5 bases and J by 1 base. From the cysteine through the phenylalanine, the CDR3 covers 13 amino acids. The DNA shown is the 39-base CDR3, in frame from base 1. Per the germline V gene (reference sequence), GTSNPN is the CDR1 and SVGIG is the CDR2. To make first-strand cDNA, Superscript III was used along with a set of TRAV- and TRBV-specific primers so that both the TCRalpha and TCRbeta chains were covered. TCRs were amplified for about 20 PCR cycles with Phusion, using a constant-region primer paired with the adapter attached to the V primers. Isolated mRNA was amplified with the MessageAmp II aRNA Amplification Kit, using an approximately 16-hour in vitro transcription at 37°C. The Dynabeads mRNA DIRECT Purification Kit was used to isolate mRNA for TCR sequencing. Indexed Illumina adapters were added in a second approximately 27-cycle Phusion PCR, and the resulting products were purified with AMPure XP beads. TCRalpha and TCRbeta libraries were deep-sequenced on an Illumina MiniSeq instrument. The source study handled its data this way. Using custom Perl scripts, TCR sequences that encoded the same protein were pooled, out-of-frame sequences were dropped, and the abundance of each clonotype was calculated. The analysis excluded TCR sequences that were supported by just one read. Repertoire metrics included Shannon entropy, Gini index, clonality, richness, and frequency of TCRs shared between repertoires. The public reads were run again by TCRdb, first through fastp at Q25 and then through MiXCR, and only productive beta chains were kept. Duplicate CDR3 protein sequences are folded into a single record with the most common DNA and genes. TCRdb's processing, not the authors', yielded these V and J calls. The sample includes nearly 95,000 distinct CDR3 sequences, with under 9.5% observed a single time. In total, the top ten clones hold roughly 1% of the sample.

This clonotype was counted at least ten times. It has no known antigen specificity. Base qualities are not provided; no much larger clone lies one nucleotide away. Reading the label with the study, this specimen's time point is: before trial treatment. The donors came from RACIN, which was a single-arm phase I dose-escalation trial that paired nivolumab and ipilimumab with aspirin, low-dose cyclophosphamide and low-dose radiotherapy. Patients with advanced, TIL-negative solid tumors were considered eligible. The receptor comes from a male donor with prostate cancer. Sequencing used PBMCs, obtained before treatment. The rearrangement joined TRBV30 to TRBJ1-1; no D gene call is confident. The CDR3 is CAWHLQKNTEAFF. The DNA sequence is TGTGCCTGGCACCTTCAAAAGAACACTGAAGCTTTCTTT.